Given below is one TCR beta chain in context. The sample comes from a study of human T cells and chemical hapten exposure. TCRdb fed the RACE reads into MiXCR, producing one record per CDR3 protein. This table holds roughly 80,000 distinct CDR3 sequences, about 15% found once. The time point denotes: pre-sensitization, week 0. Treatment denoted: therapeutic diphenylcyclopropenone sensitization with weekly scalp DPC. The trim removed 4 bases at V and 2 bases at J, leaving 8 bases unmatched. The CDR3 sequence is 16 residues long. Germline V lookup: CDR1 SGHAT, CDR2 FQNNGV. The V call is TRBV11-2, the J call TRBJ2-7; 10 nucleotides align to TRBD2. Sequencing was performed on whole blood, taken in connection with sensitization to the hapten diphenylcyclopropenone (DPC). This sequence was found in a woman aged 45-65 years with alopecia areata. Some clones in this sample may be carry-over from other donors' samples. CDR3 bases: TGTGCCAGCAGCTCCTTTGCTAGCGGGGGAACCTACGAGCAGTACTTC. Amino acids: CASSSFASGGTYEQYF.